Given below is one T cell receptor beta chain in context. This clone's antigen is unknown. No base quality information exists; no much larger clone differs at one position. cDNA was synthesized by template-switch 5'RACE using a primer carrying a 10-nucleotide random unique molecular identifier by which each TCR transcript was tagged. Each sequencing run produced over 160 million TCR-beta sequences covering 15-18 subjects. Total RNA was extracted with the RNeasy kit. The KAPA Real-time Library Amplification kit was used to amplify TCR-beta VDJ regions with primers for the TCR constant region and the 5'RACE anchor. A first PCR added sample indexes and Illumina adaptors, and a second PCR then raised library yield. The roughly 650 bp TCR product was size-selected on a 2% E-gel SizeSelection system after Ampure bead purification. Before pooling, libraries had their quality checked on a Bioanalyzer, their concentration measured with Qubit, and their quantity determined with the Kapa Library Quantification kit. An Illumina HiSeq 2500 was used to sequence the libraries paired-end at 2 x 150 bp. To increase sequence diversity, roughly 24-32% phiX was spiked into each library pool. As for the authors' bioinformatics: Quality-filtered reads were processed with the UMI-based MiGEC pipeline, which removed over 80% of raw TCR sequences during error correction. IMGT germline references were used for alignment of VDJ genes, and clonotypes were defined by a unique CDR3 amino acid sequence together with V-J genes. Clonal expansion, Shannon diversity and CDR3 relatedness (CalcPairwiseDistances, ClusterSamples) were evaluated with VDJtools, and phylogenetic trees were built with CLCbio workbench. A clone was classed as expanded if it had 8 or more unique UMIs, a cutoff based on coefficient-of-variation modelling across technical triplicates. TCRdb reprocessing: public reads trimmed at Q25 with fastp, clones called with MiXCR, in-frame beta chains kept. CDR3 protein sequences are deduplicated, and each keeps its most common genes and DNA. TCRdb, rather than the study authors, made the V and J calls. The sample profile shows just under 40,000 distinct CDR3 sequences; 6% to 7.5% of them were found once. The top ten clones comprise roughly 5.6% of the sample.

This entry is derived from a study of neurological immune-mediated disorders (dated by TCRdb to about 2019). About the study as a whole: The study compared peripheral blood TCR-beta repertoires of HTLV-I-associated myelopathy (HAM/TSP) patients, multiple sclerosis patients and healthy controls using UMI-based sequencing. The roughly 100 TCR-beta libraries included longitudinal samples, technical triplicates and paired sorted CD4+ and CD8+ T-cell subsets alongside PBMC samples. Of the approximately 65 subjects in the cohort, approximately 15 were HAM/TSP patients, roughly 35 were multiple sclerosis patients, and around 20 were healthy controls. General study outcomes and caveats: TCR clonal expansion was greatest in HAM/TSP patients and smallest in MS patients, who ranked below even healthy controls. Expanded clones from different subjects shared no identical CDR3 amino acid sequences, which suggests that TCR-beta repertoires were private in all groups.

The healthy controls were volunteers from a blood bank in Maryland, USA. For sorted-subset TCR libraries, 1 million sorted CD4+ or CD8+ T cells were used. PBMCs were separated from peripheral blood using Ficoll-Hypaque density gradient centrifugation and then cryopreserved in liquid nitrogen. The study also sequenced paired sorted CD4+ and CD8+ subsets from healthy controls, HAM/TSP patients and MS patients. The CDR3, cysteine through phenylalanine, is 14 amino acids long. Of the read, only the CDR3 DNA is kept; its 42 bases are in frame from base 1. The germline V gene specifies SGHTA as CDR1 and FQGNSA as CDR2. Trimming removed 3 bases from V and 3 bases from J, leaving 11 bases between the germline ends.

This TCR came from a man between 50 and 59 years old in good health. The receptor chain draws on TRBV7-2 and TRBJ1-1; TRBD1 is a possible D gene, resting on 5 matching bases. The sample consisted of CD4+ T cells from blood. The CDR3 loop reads CASSFVRADTEAFF. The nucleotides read TGTGCCAGCAGCTTCGTCAGGGCGGACACTGAAGCTTTCTTT.